Listed below are T cell receptor beta chains from one sample, sequenced in a study of brain T cells in children with intractable seizures. Data came from immunoSEQ multiplex PCR; TCRdb stores just in-frame clones and leaves some out. The sample contains approximately 41,000 clones, 90% of which appear only once. Here the sequenced sample was peripheral blood, taken at surgery. These receptors were collected from a girl aged 2-10 years with tuberous sclerosis and intractable seizures. Both conserved end residues are trimmed from each CDR3. The D gene is left open where the match is weak.

cdr3_aa,d_call,v_call
AWSAMGQGKETQY,TRBD1,TRBV30
ASSLFPGQGLIRDTGELF,TRBD1,TRBV6-6
ASSGQGSGNEQF,TRBD1,TRBV2
ASSQDVGSGNTIY,-,TRBV4-1
ATSEPESPQETQY,-,TRBV24-1
ASSAGQGHEQY,TRBD1,TRBV19
ASSLLGEQF,-,TRBV4-1
ASSPNDRVASGNTIY,TRBD1,TRBV7-9
ASSLVASLAKNIQY,-,TRBV7-7
ASSSGTGANSPLH,TRBD1,TRBV27
AWSDHPGQGKTQY,TRBD1,TRBV30
ASGLPPTGWGTQY,-,TRBV12-5
ASSPGTGRGEKLF,TRBD1,TRBV6-5
ASSLVYNEQF,-,TRBV5-6
ASSPTSGGQQETQY,TRBD2,TRBV18
ASSHNLGETQY,-,TRBV5-1
ASSDFLGRSTEAF,-,TRBV25-1
ASSEKDFQETQY,-,TRBV9